This T cell receptor (beta chain) comes out of a study of spatial heterogeneity in lung cancer. Findings and limits, study-wide: Within tumors, counts of expanded alpha and beta TCRs tracked tumor mutation counts.

TCRdb processed the 5' RACE reads anew with MiXCR; each CDR3 protein has one entry. This table holds more than 10,000 distinct CDR3 sequences, about 5% found once. Time point denoted: sample taken at primary tumor resection. Extraction of whole RNA from tumor, nontumor lung or frozen PBMC preceded unsorted sequencing. There are many counts of this clonotype. As yet, its antigen is unknown. V was clipped by 4 bases and J by 1 base, with 10 bases between them. Per germline, CDR1 KGHSH and CDR2 LQKENI. The CDR3 extends over 14 amino acids. The source was lung tumor tissue, collected at surgery. The sequence came from a male donor with early-stage non-small cell lung cancer. The chain employs TRBV18 and TRBJ2-5; tentatively, D is TRBD2 (6 bases). CDR3 coding DNA: TGTGCCAGCTCACTCCCGGGACTCCAAGAGACCCAGTACTTC. It translates to CASSLPGLQETQYF.